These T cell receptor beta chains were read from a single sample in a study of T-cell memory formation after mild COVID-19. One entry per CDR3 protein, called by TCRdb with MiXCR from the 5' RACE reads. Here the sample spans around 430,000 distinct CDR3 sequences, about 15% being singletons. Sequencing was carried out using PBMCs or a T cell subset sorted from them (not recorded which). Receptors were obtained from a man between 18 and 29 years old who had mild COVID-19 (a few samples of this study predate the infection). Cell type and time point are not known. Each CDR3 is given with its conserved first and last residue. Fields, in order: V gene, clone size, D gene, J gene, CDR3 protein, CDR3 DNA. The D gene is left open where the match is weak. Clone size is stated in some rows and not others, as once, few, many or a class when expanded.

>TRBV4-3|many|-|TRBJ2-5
CASSQETWGTQYF
TGCGCCAGCAGCCAAGAAACTTGGGGAACGCAGTACTTC
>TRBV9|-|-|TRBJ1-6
CASSVGALDSPLHF
TGTGCCAGCAGCGTAGGGGCGTTGGATTCACCCCTCCACTTT
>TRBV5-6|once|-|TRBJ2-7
CASSLDAGGEQYF
TGTGCCAGCAGCTTGGACGCAGGCGGCGAGCAGTACTTC
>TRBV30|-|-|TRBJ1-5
CAWSVRGAQPQHF
TGTGCCTGGAGTGTACGCGGGGCCCAGCCCCAGCATTTT
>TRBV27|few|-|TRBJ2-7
CASSLGSGGIEQYF
TGTGCCAGCAGTTTAGGCAGTGGGGGGATCGAGCAGTACTTC
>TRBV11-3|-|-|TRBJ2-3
CASSSEGGSDTQYF
TGTGCCAGCAGCTCCGAGGGGGGGTCAGATACGCAGTATTTT
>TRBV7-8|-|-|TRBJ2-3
CASSFPEPSTDTQYF
TGTGCCAGCAGCTTTCCGGAGCCTAGCACAGATACGCAGTATTTT
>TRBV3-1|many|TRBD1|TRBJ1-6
CASSRTGAQPLHF
TGTGCCAGCAGCCGTACAGGGGCGCAGCCCCTCCACTTT
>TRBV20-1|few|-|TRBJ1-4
CSARTYEKLFF
TGCAGTGCTAGGACATATGAAAAACTGTTTTTT
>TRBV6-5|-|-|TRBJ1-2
CASTRGTGYTF
TGTGCCAGCACAAGGGGGACTGGCTACACCTTC
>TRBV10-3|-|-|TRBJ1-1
CAISDGVWEAFF
TGTGCCATCAGTGACGGGGTTTGGGAAGCTTTCTTT
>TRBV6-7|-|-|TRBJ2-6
CALPSGPTGANVLTF
TGTGCCTTGCCGTCCGGGCCTACTGGGGCCAACGTCCTGACTTTC
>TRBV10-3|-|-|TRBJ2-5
CAISEAFGETQYF
TGTGCCATCAGTGAAGCCTTTGGAGAGACCCAGTACTTC
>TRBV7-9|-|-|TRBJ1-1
CASSHSGRDGMNTEAFF
TGTGCCAGCAGCCATTCGGGCAGGGATGGTATGAACACTGAAGCTTTCTTT
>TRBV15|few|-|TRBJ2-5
CATSRDRAGGGGETQYF
TGTGCCACCAGCAGAGATAGGGCCGGGGGCGGAGGAGAGACCCAGTACTTC
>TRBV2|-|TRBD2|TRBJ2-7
CASRRTSGTYEQYF
TGTGCCAGCAGAAGGACTAGCGGGACCTACGAGCAGTACTTC
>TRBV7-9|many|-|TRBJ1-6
CASSFGLSMSSYNSPLHF
TGTGCCAGCAGCTTTGGACTTTCCATGAGCTCCTATAATTCACCCCTCCACTTT
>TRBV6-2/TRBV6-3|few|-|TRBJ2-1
CASSYGLARTYNEQFF
TGTGCCAGCAGTTATGGGCTAGCGAGGACCTACAATGAGCAGTTCTTC
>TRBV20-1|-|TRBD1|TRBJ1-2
CSATGQGASGYTF
TGCAGTGCTACCGGACAGGGGGCGTCGGGCTACACCTTC
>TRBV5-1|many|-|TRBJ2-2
CASSLLRADTGELFF
TGCGCCAGCAGCTTGCTCCGGGCAGATACCGGGGAGCTGTTTTTT
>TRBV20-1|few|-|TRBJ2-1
CSAPRRGVDNEQFF
TGCAGTGCACCCCGCCGGGGCGTCGACAATGAGCAGTTCTTC
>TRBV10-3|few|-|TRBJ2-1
CAISAHEGRGTEQFF
TGTGCCATCAGTGCGCATGAGGGGCGAGGTACTGAGCAGTTCTTC
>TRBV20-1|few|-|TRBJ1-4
CSASGPGGAGEKLFF
TGCAGTGCTAGCGGTCCCGGGGGCGCAGGTGAAAAACTGTTTTTT
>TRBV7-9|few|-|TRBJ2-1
CASSLVGALYNEQFF
TGTGCCAGCAGCTTAGTTGGAGCCCTCTACAATGAGCAGTTCTTC
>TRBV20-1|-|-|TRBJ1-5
CSARWNLNQPQHF
TGCAGTGCTAGGTGGAACCTCAATCAGCCCCAGCATTTT
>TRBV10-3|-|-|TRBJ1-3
CATNAGQPGNTIYF
TGTGCCACCAATGCGGGGCAGCCCGGAAACACCATATATTTT
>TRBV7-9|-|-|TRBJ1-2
CASSFYPVGALARGYTF
TGTGCCAGCAGCTTTTATCCGGTTGGGGCGCTAGCGAGGGGCTACACCTTC
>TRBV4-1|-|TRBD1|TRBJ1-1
CASSQDSGTENTEAFF
TGCGCCAGCAGCCAAGATTCAGGGACAGAGAACACTGAAGCTTTCTTT
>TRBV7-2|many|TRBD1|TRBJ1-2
CASSSGTGGGYGYTF
TGTGCCAGCAGCTCAGGGACAGGAGGGGGCTATGGCTACACCTTC
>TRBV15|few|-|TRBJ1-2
CATSRDFGGQDF
TGTGCCACCAGCAGAGATTTCGGGGGGCAAGACTTT
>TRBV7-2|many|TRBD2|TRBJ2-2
CASSQRSGDTGELFF
TGTGCCAGCAGCCAACGTAGCGGGGACACCGGGGAGCTGTTTTTT
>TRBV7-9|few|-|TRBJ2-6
CASSSLAGANVLTF
TGTGCCAGCAGCTCCCTTGCTGGGGCCAACGTCCTGACTTTC
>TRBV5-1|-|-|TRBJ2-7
CASSFVGSTYEQYF
TGCGCCAGCAGCTTTGTCGGCTCGACGTACGAGCAGTACTTC
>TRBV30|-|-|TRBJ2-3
CAWTLGSADTQYF
TGTGCCTGGACCCTGGGGAGTGCAGATACGCAGTATTTT
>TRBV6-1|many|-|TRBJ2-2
CANSRTVNDGELFF
TGTGCCAACAGTCGGACAGTTAACGACGGGGAGCTGTTTTTT
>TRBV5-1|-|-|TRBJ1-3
CASSLAVGPFSGNTIYF
TGCGCCAGCAGCTTGGCCGTTGGGCCTTTCTCTGGAAACACCATATATTTT
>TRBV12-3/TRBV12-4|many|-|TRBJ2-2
CASSLGASTGELFF
TGTGCCAGCAGTTTAGGTGCCAGCACCGGGGAGCTGTTTTTT
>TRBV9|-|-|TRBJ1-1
CASSVRAGEAFF
TGTGCCAGCAGCGTAAGGGCAGGTGAAGCTTTCTTT
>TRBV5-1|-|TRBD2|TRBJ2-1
CASSLDLAGNYNEQFF
TGCGCCAGCAGCTTGGATCTAGCGGGGAACTACAATGAGCAGTTCTTC
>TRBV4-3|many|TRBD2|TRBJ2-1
CASSQLAGEYNEQFF
TGCGCCAGCAGCCAGCTAGCGGGGGAATACAATGAGCAGTTCTTC
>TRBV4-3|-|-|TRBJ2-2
CASSQDPGTGTGELFF
TGCGCCAGCAGCCAAGACCCCGGAACCGGCACCGGGGAGCTGTTTTTT
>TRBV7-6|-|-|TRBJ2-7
CASSSQGLYEQYF
TGTGCCAGCAGCTCCCAGGGGTTGTACGAGCAGTACTTC
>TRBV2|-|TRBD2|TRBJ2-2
CASLAGNTGELFF
TGTGCCAGCCTAGCGGGGAACACCGGGGAGCTGTTTTTT
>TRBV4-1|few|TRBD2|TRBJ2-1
CASRAGRGSYNEQFF
TGCGCCAGCAGAGCGGGGCGGGGCTCCTACAATGAGCAGTTCTTC
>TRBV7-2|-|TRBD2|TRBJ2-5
CASSLSTSGGQETQYF
TGTGCCAGCAGCTTATCGACTAGCGGGGGCCAAGAGACCCAGTACTTC
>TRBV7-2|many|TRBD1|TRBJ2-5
CASSLTGLQTQYF
TGTGCCAGCAGCTTGACAGGGTTACAGACCCAGTACTTC
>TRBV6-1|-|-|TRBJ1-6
CASSEHLGYRNSPLHF
TGTGCCAGCAGTGAACACCTAGGGTATAGAAATTCACCCCTCCACTTT
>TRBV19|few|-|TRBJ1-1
CASSVASEAFF
TGTGCCAGTAGCGTCGCCTCTGAAGCTTTCTTT
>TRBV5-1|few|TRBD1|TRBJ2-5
CASSLAGTAKETQYF
TGCGCCAGCAGCTTGGCCGGGACAGCAAAAGAGACCCAGTACTTC
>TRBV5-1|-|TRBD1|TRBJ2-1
CASSLGQGVSGEQFF
TGCGCCAGCAGTTTAGGACAGGGGGTTAGCGGTGAGCAGTTCTTC
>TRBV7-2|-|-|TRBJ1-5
CASSLVAGAPGQPQHF
TGTGCCAGCAGCTTAGTTGCGGGGGCGCCGGGTCAGCCCCAGCATTTT
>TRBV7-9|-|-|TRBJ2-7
CASSSGRAYEQYF
TGTGCCAGCAGCTCTGGACGGGCCTACGAGCAGTACTTC
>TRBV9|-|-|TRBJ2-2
CASSVDGVGELFF
TGTGCCAGCAGCGTAGACGGGGTCGGGGAGCTGTTTTTT